This is a list of T cell receptor beta chains from one sample in a study of human T cells and chemical hapten exposure. TCRdb analysed the RACE reads with MiXCR anew, one entry per CDR3 protein. The sample shows 250,000 or so distinct CDR3 sequences, approximately 8.6% of them seen only once. Source: whole blood, taken in connection with sensitization to the hapten diphenylcyclopropenone (DPC). Receptors originate from a woman in her 40s with alopecia areata. Some clones in this sample may be carry-over from other donors' samples. Both conserved end residues are part of each CDR3. A D gene is named only where the DNA matches it firmly. Clone size, where shown, is once, few, many, or a class for clones that have expanded.

.	TRBJ2-7	TRBV28	TRBD2	TGTGCCAGCAGTCCTAGCGGGAGGGCCTACGAGCAGTACTTC	CASSPSGRAYEQYF
few	TRBJ2-5	TRBV5-1	TRBD2	TGCGCCAGCAGCCCGGGACTAGCCCCACAAGAGACCCAGTACTTC	CASSPGLAPQETQYF
few	TRBJ2-2	TRBV3-1	TRBD2	TGTGCCAGCAGCCCAGGACTAGCGGGACGCACCGGGGAGCTGTTTTTT	CASSPGLAGRTGELFF
few	TRBJ1-2	TRBV21-1	.	TGTGCCAGCAGCAAAGGACCGGGACAGCGAAGTAACTATGGCTACACCTTC	CASSKGPGQRSNYGYTF
many	TRBJ1-1	TRBV7-2	.	TGTGCCAGCAGCTTAGCGATAGGAGGGACTGAAGCTTTCTTT	CASSLAIGGTEAFF
.	TRBJ2-3	TRBV6-1	.	TGTGCCAGCAGTGAATTGAGGCAAGGCACAGATACGCAGTATTTT	CASSELRQGTDTQYF
.	TRBJ1-2	TRBV28	.	TGTGCCAGCAGTTTAGTAGGGTCTGGCTACACCTTC	CASSLVGSGYTF
.	TRBJ1-4	TRBV7-2	TRBD1	TGTGCCAGCAGCTTAACCAGGGGGCGGGAAAAACTGTTTTTT	CASSLTRGREKLFF
few	TRBJ2-6	TRBV18	TRBD1	TGTGCCAGCTCATATCCGTTGGTTTATGCAGGGGGCAGCTCTGGGGCCAACGTCCTGACTTTC	CASSYPLVYAGGSSGANVLTF
.	TRBJ1-5	TRBV25-1	.	TGTGCCAGCTGGGGGGGCGGCAGCAGGGAATGGAGCAATCAGCCCCAGCATTTT	CASWGGGSREWSNQPQHF
few	TRBJ1-2	TRBV6-2/TRBV6-3	TRBD1	TGTGCCAGCAGTCGGGACAGGACTAACTATGGCTACACCTTC	CASSRDRTNYGYTF
.	TRBJ1-6	TRBV12-3/TRBV12-4	TRBD1	TGTGCCAGCAGTTCTCACAGGGGGCGCGAATACTCACCCCTCCACTTT	CASSSHRGREYSPLHF
many	TRBJ2-7	TRBV12-3/TRBV12-4	.	TGTGCCAGCAGTTCACGCCCAGGGGGGGAGCAGTACTTC	CASSSRPGGEQYF
few	TRBJ1-2	TRBV20-1	.	TGCAGTGCTAGAGCCAGTACAGACTATGGCTACACCTTC	CSARASTDYGYTF
few	TRBJ1-2	TRBV28	.	TGTGCCAGCAGTGTCCCGGGACATCCCGCCTATGGCTACACCTTC	CASSVPGHPAYGYTF
.	TRBJ2-2	TRBV20-1	.	TGCAGTGCTAGGGACACTATCACCGGGGAGCTGTTTTTT	CSARDTITGELFF
many	TRBJ1-1	TRBV29-1	.	TGCAGCGTTGAAGACGAGGCAGGGGTGAACACTGAAGCTTTCTTT	CSVEDEAGVNTEAFF
.	TRBJ1-1	TRBV15	.	TGTGCCACCAGCAGGGACCTTATGAACACTGAAGCTTTCTTT	CATSRDLMNTEAFF
.	TRBJ2-2	TRBV12-3/TRBV12-4	TRBD1	TGTGCCAGCAGTTTGGACAGGGGCACCGGGGAGCTGTTTTTT	CASSLDRGTGELFF
many	TRBJ1-5	TRBV28	TRBD1	TGTGCCAGCACCGATGGACAGGGTAGTCAGCCCCAGCATTTT	CASTDGQGSQPQHF
.	TRBJ1-1	TRBV3-1	TRBD1	TGTGCCAGCAGCCGCTTAACAGGGGGCACTGAAGCTTTCTTT	CASSRLTGGTEAFF
many	TRBJ2-7	TRBV6-5	.	TGTGCCAGTGGTCCGGAAAGACCCTGGTACTTC	CASGPERPWYF
.	TRBJ2-1	TRBV20-1	TRBD2	TGCAGTGCCGGCCTCTGGCTAGCGGGAGGGCAGGAGCAGTTCTTC	CSAGLWLAGGQEQFF
few	TRBJ1-1	TRBV7-9	TRBD1	TGTGCCAGCAGCTTCGGGACAGGGGCGGGGACTGAAGCTTTCTTT	CASSFGTGAGTEAFF
.	TRBJ2-7	TRBV28	TRBD2	TGTGCCAGCATTAACCTAGCGGGGGACGACGAGCAGTACTTC	CASINLAGDDEQYF
few	TRBJ2-3	TRBV11-2	TRBD2	TGTGCCAGCAGCTTAGATCGGGCGGGAGGGCAAGATACGCAGTATTTT	CASSLDRAGGQDTQYF
few	TRBJ2-3	TRBV7-2	TRBD2	TGTGCCACCTCCCTAGCGGGAGCGCGTTCAGATACGCAGTATTTT	CATSLAGARSDTQYF
few	TRBJ1-2	TRBV5-1	TRBD1	TGCGCCAGCAGCCAGACCGGACAGGGGAATGGCTACACCTTC	CASSQTGQGNGYTF
.	TRBJ2-7	TRBV18	TRBD2	TGTGCCAGCTCGGTCCGGGGGGACTACGAGCAGTACTTC	CASSVRGDYEQYF
.	TRBJ2-3	TRBV3-1	.	TGTGCCAGCAGCCAAGATCCCTTTGGGGGTCCCTCCACGGATACGCAGTATTTT	CASSQDPFGGPSTDTQYF
.	TRBJ2-1	TRBV4-3	TRBD2	TGCGCCAGCAGCCGGACCCCTATGCCGGGACTAGCGGATGAGCAGTTCTTC	CASSRTPMPGLADEQFF
many	TRBJ2-1	TRBV10-2	TRBD2	TGCGCCAGCAGGTCAGCGGGAGCCAATGAGCAGTTCTTC	CASRSAGANEQFF
.	TRBJ2-2	TRBV7-3	.	TGTGCCAGCACCACCGACATCACCGGGGAGCTGTTTTTT	CASTTDITGELFF
.	TRBJ1-2	TRBV5-6	TRBD1	TGTGCCAGCAGCCGAGGGACAGGGGGCTCGATTCTCTATGGCTACACCTTC	CASSRGTGGSILYGYTF
many	TRBJ2-1	TRBV28	TRBD1	TGTGCCAGCAGTCCACAGGGGACCAACAATGAGCAGTTCTTC	CASSPQGTNNEQFF
many	TRBJ2-7	TRBV18	.	TGTGCCAGCTCACCTGGGGGGAACGAGCAGTACTTC	CASSPGGNEQYF
.	TRBJ2-5	TRBV19	.	TGTGCCAGTAGCAACCCGGGGGGCGCGGTCGAGACCCAGTACTTC	CASSNPGGAVETQYF
many	TRBJ2-7	TRBV28	.	TGTGCCAGCGAAGACACCCCTGCCTACGAGCAGTACTTC	CASEDTPAYEQYF
once	TRBJ1-5	TRBV6-2/TRBV6-3	.	TGTGCCAGCAGTCCAACAGGGACCCCATATAGCAATCAGCCCCAGCATTTT	CASSPTGTPYSNQPQHF
.	TRBJ1-1	TRBV5-5	.	TGTGCCAGCAGCACCTGGACGGTACCCGAAGCTTTCTTT	CASSTWTVPEAFF
few	TRBJ2-1	TRBV20-1	TRBD2	TGCAGTGCTCCGAGATACGGGACTAGCGGGACCAATGAGCAGTTCTTC	CSAPRYGTSGTNEQFF
few	TRBJ2-6	TRBV6-2/TRBV6-3	.	TGTGCCAGCCTAAGACCGACCCACTCTGGGGCCAACGTCCTGACTTTC	CASLRPTHSGANVLTF
.	TRBJ2-2	TRBV5-1	TRBD1	TGCGCCAGCCAGGGGGCGCATGGCACCGGGGAGCTGTTTTTT	CASQGAHGTGELFF